One and the same sample provided the 7 T cell receptor beta chains below, sequenced in a study of blood T cell repertoires in COVID-19. Assay: immunoSEQ multiplex PCR; the TCRdb copy retains only in-frame clones and omits some. The table has 55,000 to 80,000 clones, just under 85% seen once. The material sequenced was peripheral blood. The source of these receptors is a man aged 65 to 79 with acute or convalescent COVID-19.

The chain has TRBV5-1 and TRBJ1-3, with 7 bases aligning to TRBD1. The CDR3 consists of 16 residues. CDR1 SGHRS and CDR2 YFSETQ come from the germline V gene. Trimming cost V 4 bases and J 2 bases; bases outside gene matches: 9. The CDR3 DNA reads as TGCGCCAGCAGCCCAGCGCCGACAGGGACTGGAAACACCATATATTTT. Translation gives CASSPAPTGTGNTIYF. The whole variable domain, remainder taken from reference TRBV5-1 and TRBJ1-3, is KAGVTQTPRYLIKTRGQQVTLSCSPISGHRSVSWYQQTPGQGLQFLFEYFSETQRNKGNFPGRFSGRQFSNSRSEMNVSTLELGDSALYLCASSPAPTGTGNTIYFGEGSWLTVV.

The chain couples TRBV4-3 to TRBJ2-3; 7 nucleotides line up with TRBD2. CDR1 and CDR2 (germline): LGHNA, YSLEER. V trimming: 1 base; J trimming: 3 bases; junction bases outside the gene matches: 10. This CDR3 region has 17 residues. The CDR3 DNA reads TGCGCCAGCAGCCAAGTCGGGGCGGGAGATAGGACAGATACGCAGTATTTT. Translating gives CASSQVGAGDRTDTQYF.

This chain joins TRBV10-3 and TRBJ2-7; TRBD2 matches at 11 bases. The J segment lost 1 base and the V segment lost 6 bases, leaving 26 bases of the junction unmatched. The CDR3 is 22 residues long. CDR1 is ENHRY, CDR2 SYGVKD, per germline. Here the CDR3 DNA reads TGTGCCATCAGGGCAACCCCGACTAGCGGGACCCCCTATCGCGGCCTTTCCTACGAGCAGTACTTC. It yields the protein CAIRATPTSGTPYRGLSYEQYF.

The rearrangement links TRBV7-3 to TRBJ2-7, with a possible D match to TRBD1 (6 bases). The CDR3 runs 13 residues. The germline V gene encodes CDR1 SGHTA and CDR2 FQGTGA. Trimming removed 5 bases at V and 0 bases at J, with 8 bases between. The CDR3 DNA sequence: TGTGCCAGCAGCAAGGACAGCTCCTACGAGCAGTACTTC. It specifies CASSKDSSYEQYF.

The rearrangement links TRBV9 to TRBJ2-7; TRBD2 is a possible D gene (6 bases). CDR1 and CDR2 (germline): SGDLS, YYNGEE. The CDR3 covers 14 residues. Trimming left V 3 bases short and J 1 base short, with 11 bases between. CDR3 protein: CASSADYLSYEQYF. The CDR3 DNA follows: TGTGCCAGCAGCGCGGACTATCTATCCTACGAGCAGTACTTC.

The genes are TRBV11-2 and TRBJ2-7, with D hard to call. Germline V lookup: CDR1 SGHAT, CDR2 FQNNGV. The germline V and J ends were trimmed by 5 bases and 0 bases, with 11 bases remaining between them. The CDR3 has 14 residues. CDR3 region: CASSPSRTSYEQYF. Here the CDR3 DNA reads TGTGCCAGCAGCCCTAGTCGCACCTCCTACGAGCAGTACTTC.

V is TRBV23-1 and J is TRBJ2-3; the match to TRBD2 covers 8 bases. TRBV23-1 is marked as an open reading frame, function uncertain. The CDR3 consists of 16 residues. The trim removed 6 bases at V and 4 bases at J, leaving 12 bases unmatched. The CDR3 DNA reads as TGCGCCAGCAGCCCCAGCGGACTAGCTGGGGCAGATACGCAGTATTTT. Translating it yields CASSPSGLAGADTQYF.